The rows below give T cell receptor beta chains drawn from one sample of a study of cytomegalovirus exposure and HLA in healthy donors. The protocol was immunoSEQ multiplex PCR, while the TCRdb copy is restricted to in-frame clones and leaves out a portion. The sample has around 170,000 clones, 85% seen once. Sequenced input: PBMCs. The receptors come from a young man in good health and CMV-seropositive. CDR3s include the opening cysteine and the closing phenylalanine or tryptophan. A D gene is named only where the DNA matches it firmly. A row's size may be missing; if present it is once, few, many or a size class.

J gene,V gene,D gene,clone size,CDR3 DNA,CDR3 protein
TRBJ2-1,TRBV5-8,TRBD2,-,TGTGCCAGCAGCCCTACCGGGACTAGTCGTAAGAATGAGCAGTTCTTC,CASSPTGTSRKNEQFF
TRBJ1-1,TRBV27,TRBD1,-,TGTGCCAGCAGTTTCGCAGGGGGCCTGGGGAACACTGAAGCTTTCTTT,CASSFAGGLGNTEAFF
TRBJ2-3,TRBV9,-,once,TGTGCCAGCAGCGTAGAGTCGGACTCTAGCACAGATACGCAGTATTTT,CASSVESDSSTDTQYF
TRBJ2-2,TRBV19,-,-,TGTGCCAGTAGTATAGCCCCATGGAGCGGGTATGCGAACACCGGGGAGCTGTTTTTT,CASSIAPWSGYANTGELFF
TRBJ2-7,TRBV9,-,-,TGTGCCAGCAGCGTAGGATGGGAGCCGGAGGCCGAGCAGTACTTC,CASSVGWEPEAEQYF
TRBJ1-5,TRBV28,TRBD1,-,TGTGCCAGCAGTCCCGAAGGACAGGGACAACAGCCCCAGCATTTT,CASSPEGQGQQPQHF
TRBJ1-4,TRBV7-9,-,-,TGTGCCAGCAGCCTAAGGACTGATAATGAAAAACTGTTTTTT,CASSLRTDNEKLFF
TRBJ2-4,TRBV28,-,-,TGTGCCAGCAGTTTAGGAGCAGGGTTAGCCAAAAACATTCAGTACTTC,CASSLGAGLAKNIQYF
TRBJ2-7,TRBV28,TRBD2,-,TGTGCCAGCAGCCTAGAGGGACTAGACCACGAGCAGTACTTC,CASSLEGLDHEQYF
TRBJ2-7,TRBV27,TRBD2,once,TGTGCCAGCAGTCCTCACGGGGGGAGGAGCTACGAGCAGTACTTC,CASSPHGGRSYEQYF
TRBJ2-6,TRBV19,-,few,TGTGCCAGTAGTATAGACTACAGGGCAAATGGGGCCAACGTCCTGACTTTC,CASSIDYRANGANVLTF
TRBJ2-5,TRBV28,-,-,TGTGCCAGCAGTCGACCTGGACTTTCCCAAGAGACCCAGTACTTC,CASSRPGLSQETQYF
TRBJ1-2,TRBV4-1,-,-,TGCGCCAGCAGCCACCCCCCCGAGGGTCCTGGCTACACCTTC,CASSHPPEGPGYTF
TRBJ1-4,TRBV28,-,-,TGTGCCAGCAGTTTATACCAGGCAACTAATGAAAAACTGTTTTTT,CASSLYQATNEKLFF
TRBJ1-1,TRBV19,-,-,TGTGCCAGTAGTCTGGGAGGATCCAGCACTGAAGCTTTCTTT,CASSLGGSSTEAFF
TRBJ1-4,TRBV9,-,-,TGTGCCAGCAGCGTAGCGTCCGGGGGAGAAAAACTGTTTTTT,CASSVASGGEKLFF
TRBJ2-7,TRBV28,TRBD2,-,TGTGCCAGCAGCAAAATGGGGATAGCGGGGGATTCTTACGAGCAGTACTTC,CASSKMGIAGDSYEQYF
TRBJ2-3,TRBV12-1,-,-,TGTGCCAGCAGCTTTAGGAGCGGGACGGGAGATACGCAGTATTTT,CASSFRSGTGDTQYF
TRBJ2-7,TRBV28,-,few,TGTGCCAGCAGTTTAGAAGGGGGTGGGACCTACGAGCAGTACTTC,CASSLEGGGTYEQYF
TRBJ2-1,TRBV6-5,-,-,TGTGCCAGCAGTCCCCAAGGGGAGCGGGACAATGAGCAGTTCTTC,CASSPQGERDNEQFF
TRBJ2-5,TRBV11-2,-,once,TGTGCCAGCAGCTTAGCTGGCCCAGAGACCCAGTACTTC,CASSLAGPETQYF
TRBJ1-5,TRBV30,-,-,TGTGCCTGGAGTCCCCCAGGCGGGGGAAGCAATCAGCCCCAGCATTTT,CAWSPPGGGSNQPQHF
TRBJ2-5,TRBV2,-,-,TGTGCCAGCAGGACAAGGAAAGAGACCCAGTACTTC,CASRTRKETQYF
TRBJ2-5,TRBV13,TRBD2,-,TGTGCCAGCAGCTTAGGTAGCGGGCAAGAGACCCAGTACTTC,CASSLGSGQETQYF
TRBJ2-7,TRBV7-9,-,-,TGTGCCAGCAGCTTACAGGGATTCTACGAGCAGTACTTC,CASSLQGFYEQYF
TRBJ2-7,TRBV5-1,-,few,TGCGCCAGCAGCTTTGACAGGAACTACGAGCAGTACTTC,CASSFDRNYEQYF
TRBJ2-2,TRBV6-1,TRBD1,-,TGTGCCAGCAGTGATCCGGGACAGGGCTTCGGCGGGGAGCTGTTTTTT,CASSDPGQGFGGELFF
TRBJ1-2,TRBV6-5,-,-,TGTGCCAGCAGTTTGGCGGGTAACTATGGCTACACCTTC,CASSLAGNYGYTF
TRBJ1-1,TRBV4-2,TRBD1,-,TGTGCCAGCAGCCACTTGTCTTTACTGGGACAGGGGGCTATAGGCCTGAACACTGAAGCTTTCTTT,CASSHLSLLGQGAIGLNTEAFF
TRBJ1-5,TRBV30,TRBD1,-,TGTGCCTGGTCCGCCGGGACAGGGGGCCCCTATAGCAATCAGCCCCAGCATTTT,CAWSAGTGGPYSNQPQHF
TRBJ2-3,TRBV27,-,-,TGTGCCAGCAGTTTAGTCGGACTCACAGATACGCAGTATTTT,CASSLVGLTDTQYF
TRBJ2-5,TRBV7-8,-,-,TGTGCCAGCAGCTTAGGGGGGCGCGGGGAGACCCAGTACTTC,CASSLGGRGETQYF
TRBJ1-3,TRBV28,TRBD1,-,TGTGCCAGCAGTCGGACAGGTTCTGGAAACACCATATATTTT,CASSRTGSGNTIYF
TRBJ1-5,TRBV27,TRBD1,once,TGTGCCAGCAGTCCATGGGACAGGGTGGATCAGCCCCAGCATTTT,CASSPWDRVDQPQHF
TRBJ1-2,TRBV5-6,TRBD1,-,TGTGCCAGCAGCCTCCGCCGAGACAGGGGGGTCTCCGGCTACACCTTC,CASSLRRDRGVSGYTF
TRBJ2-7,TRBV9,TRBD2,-,TGTGCCAGCAGCTTAGCGGGAGGGGACTACGAGCAGTACTTC,CASSLAGGDYEQYF
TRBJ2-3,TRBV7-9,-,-,TGTGCCAGCAGCTTAGGGGAGCTTAGGGCTCCGTATTTT,CASSLGELRAPYF
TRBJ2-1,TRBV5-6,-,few,TGTGCCAGCAGCTCCGGGACCTACAATGAGCAGTTCTTC,CASSSGTYNEQFF
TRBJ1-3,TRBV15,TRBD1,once,TGTGCCACCAGCACTGAGGACAGGGCTGGAAACACCATATATTTT,CATSTEDRAGNTIYF
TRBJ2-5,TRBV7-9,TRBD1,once,TGTGCCAGCAGCTACCCGATAGACAGGGGGGACCAGGAGACCCAGTACTTC,CASSYPIDRGDQETQYF
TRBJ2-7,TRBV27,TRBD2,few,TGTGCCAGCACCGAGAGCGGGAGGACTACCTACGAGCAGTACTTC,CASTESGRTTYEQYF
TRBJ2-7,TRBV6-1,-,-,TGTGCCAGCAGGTACATCGAGCAGTACTTC,CASRYIEQYF
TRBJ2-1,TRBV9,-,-,TGTGCCAGCAGCCTCACCGGGACAAGCTCCTACAATGAGCAGTTCTTC,CASSLTGTSSYNEQFF
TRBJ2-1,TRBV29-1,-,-,TGCAGCGTTGAAGATCCTGCGGGACTCGGGACCAATGAGCAGTTCTTC,CSVEDPAGLGTNEQFF
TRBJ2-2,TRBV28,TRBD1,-,TGTGCCAGCAGGACAGGGTCCGCGAACACCGGGGAGCTGTTTTTT,CASRTGSANTGELFF
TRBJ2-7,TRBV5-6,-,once,TGTGCCAGCAGCCCTACTAAGGGGGAGCAGTACTTC,CASSPTKGEQYF
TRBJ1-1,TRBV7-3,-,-,TGTGCCAGCAGCTTAAAAGGGGGAATGAACACTGAAGCTTTCTTT,CASSLKGGMNTEAFF
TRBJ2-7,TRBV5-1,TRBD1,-,TGCGCCAGCAGCGGACTCGGGACAGCGAGCTCCTACGAGCAGTACTTC,CASSGLGTASSYEQYF
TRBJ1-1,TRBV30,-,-,TGTGCCTGGAGTGTAACCCGGAGCACTGAAGCTTTCTTT,CAWSVTRSTEAFF
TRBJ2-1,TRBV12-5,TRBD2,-,TGTGCTAGTGGTTTGGGGACTAGCGGGAGCATTCTCGATGAGCAGTTCTTC,CASGLGTSGSILDEQFF
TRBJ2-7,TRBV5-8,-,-,TGTGCCAGCAGCTGGCAACCAAACAGGGGCGGGACCTACGAGCAGTACTTC,CASSWQPNRGGTYEQYF
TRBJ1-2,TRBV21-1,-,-,TGTGCCAGCAGCGACCAGCGGGGACAGGGGTATGGCTACACCTTC,CASSDQRGQGYGYTF
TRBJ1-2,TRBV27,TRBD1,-,TGTGCCAGCAGCCCGAGACAGGGTCCACGCTATGGCTACACCTTC,CASSPRQGPRYGYTF
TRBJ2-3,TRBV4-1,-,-,TGCGCCAGCAGCTCGGGAGCCGCTCACACAGATACGCAGTATTTT,CASSSGAAHTDTQYF